The clone carrying this T cell receptor (beta chain) was observed a single time. Its cognate antigen is unknown. Measured with immunoSEQ multiplex PCR; TCRdb has only the in-frame clones, and not every one. The table has about 82,000 clones, 90% to 95% seen once. This entry belongs to a study of cytomegalovirus exposure and HLA in healthy donors. Whole-study results and caveats: Subsequent analysis revealed that first-cohort TCR clusters tended to co-occur in the 100 to 150 validation repertoires. Among TCR beta chains, those listed as cytomegalovirus-associated numbered about 160. Rare TCR sequences dominated, though some public TCRs recurred in many donors.

The study drew the donors from its roughly 120-subject validation cohort, separate from the roughly 710-subject first cohort. Germline CDR1 reads SGHDT; CDR2 reads YYEEEE. Trimming took 2 bases from V and 5 from J, leaving 14 bases between them. The CDR3 is 15 amino acids. The chain is built from TRBV5-6 and TRBJ1-5, with D unclear. Sequenced: PBMCs. This TCR was sampled from a man aged 18-30 years in good health and CMV-seronegative. The chain's CDR3 is CASSFRTTRDQPQHF. In nucleotides, the CDR3 is TGTGCCAGCAGCTTTCGCACGACCCGGGATCAGCCCCAGCATTTT.